These T cell receptor beta chains were read from a single sample in a study of shared clonotypes between healthy human individuals. The protocol was immunoSEQ multiplex PCR, while the TCRdb copy is restricted to in-frame clones and leaves out a portion. In the table there are some 530,000 clones, roughly 80% of which are singletons. Specimen: PBMCs. These receptors originate from a woman between 35 and 50 years old in good health. Some clones in this sample may be carry-over from other donors' samples. CDR3s include the opening cysteine and the closing phenylalanine or tryptophan. The D gene is left open where the match is weak. Some rows have no size entry. The others give once, few or many, or a class for an expanded clone.

J: TRBJ1-1; D: NA; size: NA; V: TRBV28; DNA: TGTGCCAGCACCTACCCGGGGGAAGCTGAAGCTTTCTTT; CDR3: CASTYPGEAEAFF
J: TRBJ2-3; D: TRBD2; size: once; V: TRBV6-6; DNA: TGTGCCAGTCGAGGCGGACTAGCAACAGATACGCAGTATTTT; CDR3: CASRGGLATDTQYF
J: TRBJ2-2; D: TRBD2; size: NA; V: TRBV7-8; DNA: TGTGCCAGCAAACCGGGACTAGCCCACGGGGAGCTGTTTTTT; CDR3: CASKPGLAHGELFF
J: TRBJ1-1; D: TRBD1; size: NA; V: TRBV6-5; DNA: TGTGCCACCTTCCGGGACAGGGCCACTGAAGCTTTCTTT; CDR3: CATFRDRATEAFF
J: TRBJ2-1; D: NA; size: NA; V: TRBV11-3; DNA: TGTGCCAGCAGCTTAGATCCCGGGGGAGAGCAGTTCTTC; CDR3: CASSLDPGGEQFF
J: TRBJ2-1; D: NA; size: few; V: TRBV19; DNA: TGTGCCAGTAGTATCGACCCTTCATCAAATGAGCAGTTCTTC; CDR3: CASSIDPSSNEQFF
J: TRBJ1-3; D: NA; size: NA; V: TRBV10-3; DNA: TGTGCCACCACTCGGGGGGCTGGAAACACCATATATTTT; CDR3: CATTRGAGNTIYF
J: TRBJ1-5; D: NA; size: NA; V: TRBV4-1; DNA: TGCGCCAGCAGCCAAGATCGATGGGGCAATCAGCCCCAGCATTTT; CDR3: CASSQDRWGNQPQHF
J: TRBJ1-5; D: NA; size: NA; V: TRBV19; DNA: TGTGCCAGTAGTATGGGTCAGGGGCTCAATCAGCCCCAGCATTTT; CDR3: CASSMGQGLNQPQHF
J: TRBJ2-3; D: NA; size: NA; V: TRBV5-4; DNA: TGTGCCAGCAGCTTGGAAGGGAGCAGAGATACGCAGTATTTT; CDR3: CASSLEGSRDTQYF
J: TRBJ2-2; D: TRBD1; size: NA; V: TRBV5-1; DNA: TGCGCCAGCAGCTTGGAAGGGGGCCAAAACACCGGGGAGCTGTTTTTT; CDR3: CASSLEGGQNTGELFF
J: TRBJ2-3; D: TRBD2; size: NA; V: TRBV6-4; DNA: TGTGCCAGCAATCTAGAGGCTAGCGGAGAGAGCACAGATACGCAGTATTTT; CDR3: CASNLEASGESTDTQYF
J: TRBJ2-3; D: NA; size: NA; V: TRBV27; DNA: TGTGCCAGCAGTTCCCTAGCGTTGACAGATACGCAGTATTTT; CDR3: CASSSLALTDTQYF
J: TRBJ2-3; D: TRBD2; size: NA; V: TRBV4-2; DNA: TGTGCCAGCAGCCAAGATTTACGAGCGGGAGCAGATACGCAGTATTTT; CDR3: CASSQDLRAGADTQYF
J: TRBJ2-3; D: TRBD1; size: NA; V: TRBV9; DNA: TGTGCCAGCAGCGCGGGGGACAGGGATATCACAGATACGCAGTATTTT; CDR3: CASSAGDRDITDTQYF
J: TRBJ2-1; D: NA; size: NA; V: TRBV7-9; DNA: TGTGCCAGCAGCTCCCCCAGGGATAGCTCCTACAATGAGCAGTTCTTC; CDR3: CASSSPRDSSYNEQFF
J: TRBJ2-3; D: TRBD2; size: NA; V: TRBV28; DNA: TGTGCCAGCAGGCCGTATAGCGGGAGGGCCGCGGATACGCAGTATTTT; CDR3: CASRPYSGRAADTQYF
J: TRBJ2-2; D: NA; size: NA; V: TRBV28; DNA: TGTGCCACCCTCACCGGAAGGACCGGGGAGCTGTTTTTT; CDR3: CATLTGRTGELFF
J: TRBJ2-1; D: TRBD2; size: once; V: TRBV9; DNA: TGTGCCAGCAGCGTAGACGGCGGGAGATCCTACAATGAGCAGTTCTTC; CDR3: CASSVDGGRSYNEQFF
J: TRBJ2-7; D: NA; size: NA; V: TRBV18; DNA: TGTGCCAGCTCACCCTCGCAGAGCTCCTACGAGCAGTACTTC; CDR3: CASSPSQSSYEQYF
J: TRBJ1-5; D: NA; size: NA; V: TRBV10-3; DNA: TGTGCCATCAGTGAGTCACCGGGGGGTCAGCCCCAGCATTTT; CDR3: CAISESPGGQPQHF
J: TRBJ2-2; D: TRBD2; size: NA; V: TRBV7-3; DNA: TGTGCCAGCAGCCGCCTAGGCGTGGGACTAGCAGAAACCACCGGGGAGCTGTTTTTT; CDR3: CASSRLGVGLAETTGELFF
J: TRBJ2-1; D: TRBD2; size: NA; V: TRBV7-1; DNA: TGTGCCAGCAGCTTCAGAACTAGCGGACACAATGAGCAGTTCTTC; CDR3: CASSFRTSGHNEQFF